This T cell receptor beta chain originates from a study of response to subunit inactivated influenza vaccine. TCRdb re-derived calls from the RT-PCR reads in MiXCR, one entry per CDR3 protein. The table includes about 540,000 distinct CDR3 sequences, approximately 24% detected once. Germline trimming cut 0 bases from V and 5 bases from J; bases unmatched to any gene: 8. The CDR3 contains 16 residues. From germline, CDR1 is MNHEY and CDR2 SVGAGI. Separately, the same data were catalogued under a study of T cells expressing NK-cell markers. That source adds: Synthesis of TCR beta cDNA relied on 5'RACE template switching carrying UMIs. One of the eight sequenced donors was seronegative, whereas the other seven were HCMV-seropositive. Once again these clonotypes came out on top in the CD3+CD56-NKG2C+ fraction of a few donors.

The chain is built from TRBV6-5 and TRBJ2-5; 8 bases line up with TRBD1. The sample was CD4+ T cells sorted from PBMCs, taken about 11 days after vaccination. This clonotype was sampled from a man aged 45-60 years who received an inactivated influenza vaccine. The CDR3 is CASSYSTRGLDETQYF. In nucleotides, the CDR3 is TGTGCCAGCAGTTACTCGACCAGGGGGCTAGATGAGACCCAGTACTTC.